This passage covers 19 T cell receptor beta chains from one sample sequenced in a study of CD8+ T cells in alopecia areata. RNA, once extracted, was reverse transcribed into cDNA for use as the sequencing template. Assay: immunoSEQ multiplex PCR; the TCRdb copy retains only in-frame clones and omits some. The sample holds about 110,000 clones, under 60% seen once. Sequencing was done on a sample of NKG2D-low CD8+ T cells sorted from blood. The receptors shown here come from a human donor with alopecia areata.

V and J are TRBV6-6 and TRBJ2-5, with D possibly matching TRBD1 (6 bases). V lost 4 bases to trimming and J lost 5 bases, with 14 bases between them. Germline CDR1 and CDR2: MNHNY and SVGAGI (reference sequence). The CDR3 sequence is 14 residues long. Here the CDR3 DNA reads TGTGCCAGCAGTTTTATAACAGGGATGGAGACCCAGTACTTC. Translating it yields CASSFITGMETQYF.

The sample holds a few counts of this clone. The chain carries TRBV7-9 and TRBJ2-4; D is perhaps TRBD1 or TRBD2 (5 bases each). This CDR3 contains 14 residues. The V gene lost 5 bases and the J gene lost 8 bases, with 16 bases spanning the gap. Per the germline V gene, CDR1 is SEHNR and CDR2 is FQNEAQ (reference sequence). The CDR3 sequence: CASSGVGTRYIQYF. CDR3 DNA: TGTGCCAGCAGCGGGGTAGGGACCCGTTACATTCAGTACTTC.

V gene TRBV5-1 combines with J gene TRBJ2-5; TRBD1 is a possible D gene (6 bases). The ends were cut back, 0 bases at V and 5 bases at J, with 11 bases in the middle. Germline V gene sequence: CDR1 SGHRS, CDR2 YFSETQ. There are 14 residues in the CDR3. The CDR3 spells CASSLVTGMETQYF. CDR3 coding DNA: TGCGCCAGCAGCTTGGTCACAGGGATGGAGACCCAGTACTTC.

The chain is built from TRBV27 and TRBJ2-1; no definite D call. CDR3 length equals 18 residues. V gave up 2 bases and J gave up 8 bases, with 25 bases separating them. Per germline, CDR1 MNHEY and CDR2 SMNVEV (reference sequence). CDR3 bases: TGTGCCAGCAGTTTAAATGGGCTGGCTAGTCCGTATGTCGATGAGCAGTTCTTC. It encodes CASSLNGLASPYVDEQFF.

This clone occurred a few times. The CDR3 region has the DNA TGTGCCAGCAGCCCACCCAGTCAGGGGGAGCAGTACTTC. Encoded protein: CASSPPSQGEQYF. This chain joins TRBV13 and TRBJ2-7, with a weak D call TRBD1 (6 bases). Between the trimmed V and J ends, which lost 5 bases and 7 bases, there was a span of 15 bases. Germline V gene data show CDR1 as PRHDT and CDR2 as FYEKMQ (reference sequence). The CDR3 totals 13 residues.

This clone has only one observation. The CDR3 sequence is CASSFWREGRDEQFF. The CDR3 nucleotides are TGTGCCAGCAGTTTCTGGAGGGAGGGGCGAGATGAGCAGTTCTTC. The gene calls are TRBV28 and TRBJ2-1, with 7 bases matching TRBD2. V was clipped by 3 bases and J by 8 bases; unmatched bases: 10. The CDR3 runs 15 residues. Germline V gives CDR1 MDHEN, CDR2 SYDVKM.

The genes are TRBV2 and TRBJ2-1; no clear D. Trimming took 0 bases from V and 0 from J, leaving 9 bases between them. Germline values: CDR1 SNHLY, CDR2 FYNNEI. The CDR3 contains 16 residues. CDR3 in amino acids: CASSEAPTYSYNEQFF. CDR3 nucleotide sequence: TGTGCCAGCAGTGAAGCGCCGACATACTCCTACAATGAGCAGTTCTTC.

V is TRBV29-1 and J is TRBJ2-1; 16 nucleotides match TRBD2. The CDR3 extends over 17 amino acids. V lost 1 base, J lost 4 bases, and 4 bases stayed unmatched. CDR1 and CDR2 from the germline V gene are SQVTM and ANQGSEA. The chain's CDR3 is CSVEGGTSGRGYNEQFF. The CDR3 DNA sequence: TGCAGCGTTGAAGGTGGGACTAGCGGGAGGGGATACAATGAGCAGTTCTTC.

V is TRBV5-1 and J is TRBJ1-4; the D gene is possibly TRBD1 (5 bases). V was trimmed by 0 bases and J by 11 bases, leaving 14 bases between them. CDR3 length: 14 residues. The germline V gene encodes CDR1 SGHRS and CDR2 YFSETQ. Written as DNA, the CDR3 is TGCGCCAGCAGCTTGGGACGGGAGAAGGGGAAACTGTTTTTT. Translating gives CASSLGREKGKLFF.

Only one count was recorded for this clone. This chain links TRBV30 with TRBJ1-1, with D perhaps TRBD1 (6 bases). The CDR3 has 13 residues. Germline lookup yields CDR1 GTSNPN and CDR2 SVGIG (reference sequence). Trimming pared 3 bases from V and 11 bases from J, leaving 19 bases between. The CDR3 reads CAWRQGNPPAAFF. Here the CDR3 DNA reads TGTGCCTGGAGACAGGGCAACCCTCCTGCGGCTTTCTTT.

In this sample, this clone turned up a few times. The chain employs TRBV15 and TRBJ2-3; D is perhaps TRBD2 (5 bases). The CDR3 contains 17 residues. CDR1 is LNHNV, CDR2 YYDKDF, per germline (reference sequence). Trimming stripped 0 bases from V and 2 bases from J, with 15 bases between. CDR3 protein: CATSRDKWTQTTDTQYF. CDR3 bases: TGTGCCACCAGCAGAGATAAGTGGACTCAAACCACAGATACGCAGTATTTT.

The chain employs TRBV2 and TRBJ1-1; 7 bases align to TRBD1. CDR1 and CDR2 (germline): SNHLY, FYNNEI. The CDR3 extends over 14 amino acids. V shed 7 bases, J shed 1 base, and the junction held 6 bases outside the gene matches. Here the CDR3 reads CASTRRTGNTEAFF. CDR3 nucleotide sequence: TGTGCCAGCACCCGTCGGACAGGGAACACTGAAGCTTTCTTT.

V gene TRBV5-1 combines with J gene TRBJ2-2; 7 bases are shared with TRBD1. CDR3 length: 16 residues. Germline trimming cut 1 base from V and 4 bases from J; bases unmatched to any gene: 7. Germline values: CDR1 SGHRS, CDR2 YFSETQ. CDR3 bases: TGCGCCAGCAGCTTGCCCGACCACAGGGGCACCGGGGAGCTGTTTTTT. Translated, it gives CASSLPDHRGTGELFF. Using reference TRBV5-1 and TRBJ2-2 for the parts outside the CDR3, the full variable domain is KAGVTQTPRYLIKTRGQQVTLSCSPISGHRSVSWYQQTPGQGLQFLFEYFSETQRNKGNFPGRFSGRQFSNSRSEMNVSTLELGDSALYLCASSLPDHRGTGELFFGEGSRLTVL.

This clone was seen only a few times. The chain carries TRBV4-2 and TRBJ2-5, with D unresolved. The CDR3 has 12 amino acids. Germline-derived CDR1 and CDR2 are LGHNA and YNFKEQ. V gave up 1 base and J gave up 5 bases, with 5 bases separating them. The CDR3 coding sequence is TGTGCCAGCAGCCAAGGTGGGGAGACCCAGTACTTC. Amino acids: CASSQGGETQYF.

The V and J genes are TRBV5-1 and TRBJ2-2, with 10 positions matching TRBD1. The CDR3 has 17 residues. The junction had 7 bases not matched to a gene; V was cut back by 1 base and J by 4 bases. Germline V gene sequence: CDR1 SGHRS, CDR2 YFSETQ. The chain's CDR3 is CASSLKPGQGTTGELFF. CDR3 coding DNA: TGCGCCAGCAGCTTGAAACCGGGACAGGGGACCACCGGGGAGCTGTTTTTT. The full variable domain, its missing parts supplied by reference TRBV5-1 and TRBJ2-2, is KAGVTQTPRYLIKTRGQQVTLSCSPISGHRSVSWYQQTPGQGLQFLFEYFSETQRNKGNFPGRFSGRQFSNSRSEMNVSTLELGDSALYLCASSLKPGQGTTGELFFGEGSRLTVL.

V usage is TRBV29-1 and J usage is TRBJ2-1; D is uncertain. V shed 3 bases and J shed 0 bases, with 6 bases lying between them. In germline, CDR1 is SQVTM, CDR2 ANQGSEA. The length of the CDR3 is 13 residues. The CDR3 spells CSVDRDSYNEQFF. The CDR3 region has the DNA TGCAGCGTTGACAGAGACTCCTACAATGAGCAGTTCTTC.

The rearrangement links TRBV28 to TRBJ2-1; possible D gene TRBD2, 5 bases. This CDR3 contains 15 residues. The V and J ends lost 2 bases and 11 bases respectively, with 19 bases between them. The V gene's germline CDR1 is MDHEN and CDR2 SYDVKM. CDR3 residues: CASSLVGRFGIKQFF. CDR3 in DNA: TGTGCCAGCAGTTTAGTAGGGCGGTTCGGGATCAAGCAGTTCTTC.

This clone was picked up one time. The chain joins TRBV19 to TRBJ2-4, with D perhaps TRBD2 (6 bases). The ends were cut back, 0 bases at V and 0 bases at J, with 12 bases in the middle. CDR1 is LNHDA and CDR2 is SQIVND in the germline V gene (reference sequence). This CDR3 is built from 17 residues. The chain's CDR3 is CASSIEVPGVAKNIQYF. For the CDR3, the DNA is TGTGCCAGTAGTATAGAGGTACCGGGAGTAGCCAAAAACATTCAGTACTTC. The full variable domain, with the rest looked up from reference TRBV19 and TRBJ2-4, is DGGITQSPKYLFRKEGQNVTLSCEQNLNHDAMYWYRQDPGQGLRLIYYSQIVNDFQKGDIAEGYSVSREKKESFPLTVTSAQKNPTAFYLCASSIEVPGVAKNIQYFGAGTRLSVL.

This chain links TRBV4-1 with TRBJ1-1, with D unclear. The CDR3 contains 14 residues. Germline-derived CDR1 and CDR2 are MGHRA and YSYEKL. Trimming removed 1 base from V and 0 bases from J, with 6 bases in between. CDR3 DNA: TGCGCCAGCAGCCAAGGTCAGTTGAACACTGAAGCTTTCTTT. It specifies CASSQGQLNTEAFF.